This T cell receptor (beta chain) emerged from a study of blood T cell repertoires in COVID-19 (dated by TCRdb to 2018 to 2021). As for the study more broadly: Samples from collaborators originated in the United States, Italy and Spain and spanned both the acute and convalescent phases of COVID-19. Where available, HLA class I and class II types were obtained from metadata supplied by the sample provider rather than from assay-based typing. Subjects who had been exposed to COVID-19, were actively infected with it, or had recovered from it provided the deeply sampled blood TCRbeta repertoires that made up the dataset. The samples were drawn from two sources: the first 160 participants of the ongoing ImmuneRACE study, and 1,000 to 1,500 subjects contributed by 6 global collaborators. The material from the prospective study consisted of cDNA or gDNA derived from T cells, B-cell-depleted T cells, or PBMCs. The repertoires were made available in a free public database intended to serve as a resource for research on the immune response to SARS-CoV-2. Sample metadata almost always included a de-identified subject ID, COVID-19 status, age in years and sex. Findings and caveats that apply to the study as a whole: How much clinical and demographic metadata was included differed by source and by participant, and the metadata was provided uncurated.

As for this clone: No antigen is known for it. No qualities accompany the bases; no much larger clone lies one base away.

The immunoSEQ Assay, a bias-controlled multiplex PCR, was used to amplify TCRbeta CDR3 regions from genomic DNA. The authors' pipeline ran thus. Within the assay, amplification of reference gene primers was used to estimate how many nucleated cells each sample contained. To quantify the absolute abundance of each unique TCRbeta CDR3 rearrangement, sequence reads were collapsed and filtered. Productive Simpson clonality was computed per sample as the square root of Simpson's diversity index over productive rearrangements. TCRdb re-hosts the immuneACCESS table, in-frame sequences only. Its copies lack some clones; in the studies checked, an unresolved V gene accounts for under half of them, and the cause for the rest is not known. V and J calls and clone size follow that table, whereas D and trimming were derived from the DNA. The sample has roughly 230,000 clones on record, 80% to 95% of them singletons. The ten top clones hold around 0.9% of the sample.

V and J are trimmed by 4 bases and 1 base, and the gene matches miss 6 bases of the junction. CDR1 and CDR2 are drawn from the germline V gene: SGHNT, YENEEA. Spanning cysteine to phenylalanine, the CDR3 consists of 18 amino acids. Of the read, only the CDR3 DNA is kept; its 54 bases are in frame from base 1. One collaborating source in Seattle enrolled patients during active infection and followed them longitudinally through the course of disease. The collaborating institutions used their own protocols to collect whole blood in K2EDTA tubes. Collaborator samples were shipped for TCRbeta analysis as frozen whole blood, isolated PBMCs, or DNA extracted from either sample type.

The receptor's source is a man aged 25-45 years with COVID-19, enrolled during active disease. Rearrangement joined TRBV11-3 to TRBJ2-5, and TRBD2 matches 16 of the central bases. The specimen was peripheral blood. Here the CDR3 is given as CASSSGTSGGVRQETQYF. The nucleotide sequence is given as TGTGCCAGCAGCTCCGGGACTAGCGGGGGGGTTCGCCAAGAGACCCAGTACTTC.